This entry lists 20 T cell receptor beta chains sequenced from one sample in a study of untreated major depressive disorder. Profiling relied on immunoSEQ multiplex PCR, and the TCRdb table lists in-frame clones only, not all of them. The data contain 20,000 to 25,000 clones, more than 70% of them singletons. Specimen: CD4+ T cells from PBMCs. The receptors derive from a woman younger than 45 in good health.

This clone was found once. This chain joins TRBV18 and TRBJ2-3; D is ambiguous. The CDR3 has 15 residues. The germline gives CDR1 KGHSH, CDR2 LQKENI. Trimming took 3 bases from V and 0 from J, leaving 10 bases between them. The CDR3 DNA follows: TGTGCCAGCTCACCCACTCATCCTAGCACAGATACGCAGTATTTT. It specifies CASSPTHPSTDTQYF.

The rearrangement links TRBV18 to TRBJ1-6, with a weak D call TRBD1 (6 bases). Germline lookup yields CDR1 KGHSH and CDR2 LQKENI. This CDR3 has 15 amino acids. The V and J ends lost 2 bases and 7 bases respectively, with 12 bases between them. The chain's CDR3 is CASSPATGGNSPLHF. The CDR3 DNA reads TGTGCCAGCTCACCAGCGACAGGAGGGAATTCACCCCTCCACTTT.

The gene calls are TRBV6-6 and TRBJ2-2; 7 bases are a match to TRBD1. The CDR3 runs to 15 residues. CDR1 MNHNY and CDR2 SVGAGI come from the germline V gene (reference sequence). V lost 6 bases and J lost 0; bases outside the gene matches: 4. Here the CDR3 DNA reads TGTGCCAGCAGCCGGGACAGCCCGAACACCGGGGAGCTGTTTTTT. Translating it yields CASSRDSPNTGELFF.

This rearrangement joins TRBV9 to TRBJ1-2, with 10 bases identical to TRBD1. Trimming at V came to 4 bases and at J to 6 bases, leaving 6 bases not matched to a gene. Per the germline V gene, CDR1 is SGDLS and CDR2 is YYNGEE. CDR3 length equals 14 residues. CDR3: CASSFRDRGDGYTF. CDR3 sequence (DNA): TGTGCCAGCAGCTTCCGGGACAGGGGAGATGGCTACACCTTC. Using reference TRBV9 and TRBJ1-2 for the parts outside the CDR3, the full variable domain is DSGVTQTPKHLITATGQRVTLRCSPRSGDLSVYWYQQSLDQGLQFLIQYYNGEERAKGNILERFSAQQFPDLHSELNLSSLELGDSALYFCASSFRDRGDGYTFGSGTRLTVV.

This sequence joins TRBV11-1 and TRBJ1-2, with TRBD1 matching 8 bases. Per the germline V gene, CDR1 is SGHAT and CDR2 is FQDESV (reference sequence). Trimming cost V 5 bases and J 8 bases; bases outside gene matches: 13. This CDR3 is 15 amino acids long. The CDR3 region has the DNA TGTGCCAGCAGCCCACTTTCCGGGACAGGAGGGGGCTACACCTTC. Protein: CASSPLSGTGGGYTF.

The rearrangement uses TRBV7-2 and TRBJ1-4; TRBD1 might be the D (6 bases). CDR3 length: 11 residues. Trimming pared 7 bases from V and 16 bases from J, leaving 16 bases between. CDR1 and CDR2 from the germline V gene are SGHTA and FQGNSA. The CDR3 sequence is CASTDRDIRFF. Here the CDR3 DNA reads TGTGCCAGCACCGACCGGGACATAAGGTTTTTT. Using reference TRBV7-2 and TRBJ1-4 for the parts outside the CDR3, the full variable domain is GAGVSQSPSNKVTEKGKDVELRCDPISGHTALYWYRQSLGQGLEFLIYFQGNSAPDKSGLPSDRFSAERTGGSVSTLTIQRTQQEDSAVYLCASTDRDIRFFGSGTQLSVL.

The rearrangement joins TRBV7-9 to TRBJ2-2, with a weak D call TRBD1 (6 bases). Trimming cost V 5 bases and J 6 bases, with 16 bases left between them. The CDR3 contains 15 residues. The germline V gene has CDR1 SEHNR and CDR2 FQNEAQ (reference sequence). CDR3 DNA: TGTGCCAGCAGCCCACCATTGGACAGCCCCGGGGAGCTGTTTTTT. The encoded protein is CASSPPLDSPGELFF. Using reference TRBV7-9 and TRBJ2-2 for the parts outside the CDR3, the full variable domain is DTGVSQNPRHKITKRGQNVTFRCDPISEHNRLYWYRQTLGQGPEFLTYFQNEAQLEKSRLLSDRFSAERPKGSFSTLEIQRTEQGDSAMYLCASSPPLDSPGELFFGEGSRLTVL.

This chain connects TRBV5-6 to TRBJ2-7, with TRBD2 matching 9 bases. Germline lookup yields CDR1 SGHDT and CDR2 YYEEEE. This CDR3 contains 13 residues. Germline trimming cut 3 bases from V and 5 bases from J; bases unmatched to any gene: 3. CDR3 nucleotide sequence: TGTGCCAGCAGCTGGACTAGCGCAGACGAGCAGTACTTC. Encoded protein: CASSWTSADEQYF.

This chain joins TRBV7-8 and TRBJ2-7; 8 bases agree with TRBD1. CDR3 length equals 16 residues. Germline lookup yields CDR1 SGHVS and CDR2 FQNEAQ. Germline trimming cut 1 base from V and 2 bases from J; bases unmatched to any gene: 7. CDR3 nucleotides: TGTGCCAGCAGCTTAGTTGGGGGGACAGGTACCTACGAGCAGTACTTC. Encoded protein: CASSLVGGTGTYEQYF.

On this clone itself: This sample also contains other DNA sequences that code for the same CDR3. The chain recombines TRBV18 with TRBJ1-2; 10 bases match TRBD1. V gave up 2 bases and J gave up 3 bases; unmatched junction bases: 0. This CDR3 spans 14 amino acids. CDR1 and CDR2 from the germline V gene are KGHSH and LQKENI. DNA of the CDR3: TGTGCCAGCTCACCAGGGACAGGGGACTATGGCTACACCTTC. Its translation is CASSPGTGDYGYTF.

The V gene is TRBV28, the J gene TRBJ1-6, with D tentatively TRBD1 (6 bases). In germline, CDR1 is MDHEN, CDR2 SYDVKM. V dropped 7 bases and J dropped 8 bases, with 15 bases sitting between them. CDR3 length: 14 residues. The DNA for the CDR3 is TGTGCCAGCAAGAAAGGGGGTAGCGATTCACCCCTCCACTTT. It specifies CASKKGGSDSPLHF. Drawing the rest from reference TRBV28 and TRBJ1-6, the complete variable domain is DVKVTQSSRYLVKRTGEKVFLECVQDMDHENMFWYRQDPGLGLRLIYFSYDVKMKEKGDIPEGYSVSREKKERFSLILESASTNQTSMYLCASKKGGSDSPLHFGNGTRLTVT.

The CDR3 reads CASRGNQAYGYTF. The CDR3, as DNA: TGTGCCAGCAGAGGTAACCAGGCTTATGGCTACACCTTC. The gene calls are TRBV6-1 and TRBJ1-2; D not resolved. The length of the CDR3 is 13 residues. Trimming left V 6 bases short and J 5 bases short, with 13 bases between. Per the germline V gene, CDR1 is MNHNS and CDR2 is SASEGT.

V and J are TRBV11-3 and TRBJ2-1; 8 nucleotides match TRBD1. The trim removed 4 bases at V and 9 bases at J, leaving 5 bases unmatched. CDR1 and CDR2 (germline): SGHNT, YENEEA. There are 13 residues in the CDR3. Here the CDR3 reads CASSWQGAGEQFF. CDR3 coding DNA: TGTGCCAGCAGCTGGCAGGGGGCCGGTGAGCAGTTCTTC.

Notes on this clone: One junction end does not reproduce the germline sequence, and a read error may be involved. This sequence joins TRBV15 and TRBJ2-2; D is perhaps TRBD1 or TRBD2 (6 bases each). The germline V gene encodes CDR1 LNHNV and CDR2 YYDKDF (reference sequence). This CDR3 has 13 residues. The CDR3 spells CATSRPGHGGLFF. The CDR3 DNA reads as TGTGCCACCAGCAGACCGGGACACGGGGGGCTGTTTTTT. Combining the CDR3 with reference TRBV15 and TRBJ2-2 gives the whole variable domain DAMVIQNPRYQVTQFGKPVTLSCSQTLNHNVMYWYQQKSSQAPKLLFHYYDKDFNNEADTPDNFQSRRPNTSFCFLDIRSPGLGDTAMYLCATSRPGHGGLFFGEGSRLTVL.

The chain has TRBV9 and TRBJ1-3; D remains unclear. The CDR3 covers 16 residues. Germline CDR1 reads SGDLS; CDR2 reads YYNGEE. The ends were cut back, 0 bases at V and 3 bases at J, with 13 bases in the middle. In DNA, the CDR3 is TGTGCCAGCAGCGTAGGTGGCGAGTCGTTTGGAAACACCATATATTTT. It specifies CASSVGGESFGNTIYF.

The chain links TRBV10-3 to TRBJ2-1; 8 positions match TRBD2. The CDR3 has 14 residues. V dropped 5 bases and J dropped 6; count of bases not matched to a gene: 6. In germline, CDR1 is ENHRY, CDR2 SYGVKD. The CDR3 coding sequence is TGTGCCATCAGTAATACCGGGACTAGCAATGAGCAGTTCTTC. Amino acid sequence: CAISNTGTSNEQFF.

V usage is TRBV6-6 and J usage is TRBJ1-1; 9 bases align to TRBD1. The germline gives CDR1 MNHNY, CDR2 SVGAGI (reference sequence). The CDR3 consists of 16 residues. With V trimmed by 0 bases and J by 5 bases, 7 bases remained unmatched. The CDR3 DNA reads as TGTGCCAGCAGTTACTCACAGGGGGCGGGAGGTACTGAAGCTTTCTTT. Translated: CASSYSQGAGGTEAFF.

This clone turned up a few times. This chain connects TRBV7-6 to TRBJ1-6; D is uncertain. The CDR3 covers 16 residues. Germline V gene lookup returns CDR1 SGHVS and CDR2 FNYEAQ. V lost 5 bases and J 7 bases, leaving 18 bases between the germline ends. As DNA, the CDR3 is TGTGCCAGCAGCCCACAAACAGCGGGCTTAAATTCACCCCTCCACTTT. Translation: CASSPQTAGLNSPLHF.

The chain recombines TRBV7-8 with TRBJ2-3, with 9 bases lining up with TRBD2. Trimming removed 5 bases from V and 2 bases from J; junction bases left unmatched: 5. Germline V CDR1 and CDR2: SGHVS, FQNEAQ. This CDR3 is 15 amino acids long. The CDR3 reads CASSVERGATDTQYF. In nucleotides, the CDR3 is TGTGCCAGCAGCGTCGAGCGGGGGGCCACAGATACGCAGTATTTT.

This clone was detected only once. The V call is TRBV5-1, the J call TRBJ2-7; 14 bases are shared with TRBD2. Germline trimming cut 4 bases from V and 3 bases from J; bases unmatched to any gene: 3. In germline, CDR1 is SGHRS, CDR2 YFSETQ. The CDR3 totals 15 residues. The CDR3 region is CASSRTSGGYYEQYF. The CDR3 DNA follows: TGCGCCAGCAGCCGGACTAGCGGGGGGTACTACGAGCAGTACTTC.